This T cell receptor (beta chain) was profiled in a study of monozygotic twins with inflammatory bowel disease. Study results and limitations: No distinction between different T cell subtypes was possible. Possibly reflecting limited power, no difference in repertoire similarity was found between concordant and discordant twins.

In the case of this clonotype: The antigen remains unidentified.

Whole blood served as the source of total RNA, and no T cell sorting took place. Per germline, CDR1 LGHDT and CDR2 YNNKEL (reference sequence). The CDR3 is made up of 16 amino acids. Added by template switching were UMIs that each held a 6-nucleotide sample barcode. TCRdb re-called the 5' RACE reads, yielding one record per CDR3 amino acid sequence without DNA. This sample's table has 440,000 or so distinct CDR3 sequences. Sample: blood. This rearrangement joins TRBV3-1 to TRBJ1-1; checking the TCRdb D call of TRBD1 is not possible without DNA. This receptor was identified in a human donor with ulcerative colitis or Crohn's disease, or a healthy co-twin of an affected twin (not recorded which). The CDR3 region is CASSGLGGRGNTEAFF.